Presented here are 10 T cell receptor beta chains from one specimen sequenced in a study of blood T cell dynamics during melanoma immunotherapy. Generated by immunoSEQ multiplex PCR, the TCRdb table keeps only in-frame clones and is missing some. The sample records fewer than 25,000 clones, over 85% being singletons. The sample's time point: pre-treatment baseline. Sequences were derived from blood, sampled from a patient treated with checkpoint blockade. The receptors derive from a human donor with melanoma.

V and J are TRBV30 and TRBJ1-1; a possible D gene is TRBD1 (5 bases). The CDR3 runs to 16 residues. From germline, CDR1 is GTSNPN and CDR2 SVGIG (reference sequence). V was clipped by 1 base and J by 4 bases, with 19 bases between them. CDR3 sequence reads: CAWSALTGRVRTEAFF. The CDR3, as DNA: TGTGCCTGGAGTGCACTAACCGGCAGGGTACGCACTGAAGCTTTCTTT.

The rearrangement joins TRBV4-2 to TRBJ2-1; D may be TRBD1 (5 bases). This CDR3 comprises 16 residues. The germline V and J ends were trimmed by 3 bases and 7 bases, with 19 bases remaining between them. The germline V gene encodes CDR1 LGHNA and CDR2 YNFKEQ. The CDR3 protein is CASSHTTATGWNEQFF. DNA of the CDR3: TGTGCCAGCAGCCATACTACGGCCACAGGATGGAATGAGCAGTTCTTC.

This chain connects TRBV6-1 to TRBJ1-2; TRBD1 might be the D (6 bases). V lost 7 bases and J lost 2, with 14 bases in between. Germline assignment: CDR1 MNHNS and CDR2 SASEGT. The CDR3 extends over 14 amino acids. This CDR3 reads CASTLIGGNYGYTF. CDR3 nucleotide sequence: TGTGCCAGCACCCTGATAGGGGGGAACTATGGCTACACCTTC.

This clone was seen once. The chain recombines TRBV27 with TRBJ2-7; D uncertain. Germline V gene data show CDR1 as MNHEY and CDR2 as SMNVEV (reference sequence). Trimming pared 4 bases from V and 0 bases from J, leaving 16 bases between. This CDR3 region has 16 residues. CDR3 sequence: CASSSPGRASSYEQYF. As DNA, the CDR3 is TGTGCCAGCAGTTCCCCTGGTCGCGCGAGCTCCTACGAGCAGTACTTC.

The chain has TRBV27 and TRBJ1-2; 9 bases map to TRBD1. Germline lookup yields CDR1 MNHEY and CDR2 SMNVEV (reference sequence). This CDR3 is built from 15 residues. Unmatched junction bases numbered 11, after V lost 2 bases and J lost 10 bases. For the CDR3, the DNA is TGTGCCAGCAGTTTAAGACCGGGACAGGGAAGAGTCTACACCTTC. This translates into CASSLRPGQGRVYTF.

This clone was seen a few times. V is TRBV5-1 and J is TRBJ2-7, with a weak D call TRBD1 (6 bases). Trimming removed 2 bases at V and 2 bases at J, with 11 bases between. Germline V gene sequence: CDR1 SGHRS, CDR2 YFSETQ. There are 14 residues in the CDR3. CDR3 bases: TGCGCCAGCAGCTTTGGGACACTAACCTACGAGCAGTACTTC. This codes for CASSFGTLTYEQYF.

V and J are TRBV7-9 and TRBJ2-5, with D possibly matching TRBD2 (5 bases). Trimming took 3 bases from V and 2 from J, leaving 16 bases between them. Germline V lookup: CDR1 SEHNR, CDR2 FQNEAQ (reference sequence). There are 16 residues in the CDR3. The CDR3 sequence is CASSFRGRGWQETQYF. For the CDR3, the DNA is TGTGCCAGCAGCTTTCGGGGAAGAGGTTGGCAAGAGACCCAGTACTTC.

This clone was observed once. The chain carries TRBV6-6 and TRBJ1-1; TRBD1 might be the D (6 bases). CDR1 is MNHNY, CDR2 SVGAGI, per germline (reference sequence). Trimming removed 7 bases at V and 7 bases at J, with 13 bases between. There are 12 residues in the CDR3. CDR3 loop: CASKTGTNEAFF. The CDR3 nucleotides are TGTGCCAGCAAAACCGGGACAAATGAAGCTTTCTTT.

The rearrangement uses TRBV9 and TRBJ1-2; the D is unclear. In germline, CDR1 is SGDLS, CDR2 YYNGEE. Trimming shortened V by 0 bases and J by 0 bases, and 9 bases separated the two germline ends. The CDR3 extends over 15 amino acids. The DNA for the CDR3 is TGTGCCAGCAGCGTAGTGGCTTCCGCTAACTATGGCTACACCTTC. Protein sequence: CASSVVASANYGYTF.

This clone was seen just once. The chain carries TRBV10-2 and TRBJ2-7, with 8 bases identical to TRBD1. The V gene end was trimmed by 0 bases and the J gene end by 1 base; junction bases not matched to a gene: 11. The CDR3 spans 18 residues. The germline V gene has CDR1 WSHSY and CDR2 SAAADI. The CDR3 sequence is CASSESGQGTGKSYEQYF. In DNA, the CDR3 is TGCGCCAGCAGTGAGTCGGGCCAAGGGACAGGAAAATCCTACGAGCAGTACTTC.